A selection of T cell receptor beta chains follows, all from one sample in a study of T cell changes during pregnancy in multiple sclerosis. Produced via immunoSEQ multiplex PCR; TCRdb's table is partial and in-frame only. In the table there are 60,000 or so clones, roughly 91% of which are singletons. This specimen consisted of peripheral blood, obtained in the second trimester of pregnancy. The origin of the receptors is a female donor in good health, enrolled as a control in a pregnancy study. CDR3s include the opening cysteine and the closing phenylalanine or tryptophan. D genes are given only for firm matches. Size is stated for part of the rows, as once, few or many counts, or as a class when the clone is expanded.

TRBJ2-7,TRBV5-6,TRBD1,.,CASSPGQGDEQYF,TGTGCCAGCAGCCCGGGACAGGGGGACGAGCAGTACTTC
TRBJ1-2,TRBV27,TRBD1,.,CASSYGTGYGYTF,TGTGCCAGCAGTTACGGGACAGGGTATGGCTACACCTTC
TRBJ1-4,TRBV28,.,.,CASSLHRRNEKLFF,TGTGCCAGCAGTTTACACAGGAGAAATGAAAAACTGTTTTTT
TRBJ1-1,TRBV18,.,.,CASSPGSEAFF,TGTGCCAGCTCACCAGGCAGTGAAGCTTTCTTT
TRBJ2-3,TRBV27,.,.,CASRQYDTQYF,TGTGCCAGCAGACAGTATGATACGCAGTATTTT
TRBJ2-2,TRBV7-8,TRBD2,.,CASSHPGGANTGELFF,TGTGCCAGCAGCCACCCCGGGGGGGCTAACACCGGGGAGCTGTTTTTT
TRBJ2-1,TRBV28,.,.,CASSLLGLYNEQFF,TGTGCCAGCAGTTTATTGGGACTCTACAATGAGCAGTTCTTC
TRBJ1-1,TRBV2,.,.,CASSATGKEAFF,TGTGCCAGCAGTGCGACGGGGAAAGAAGCTTTCTTT
TRBJ2-1,TRBV27,TRBD2,.,CASRSSGGVNEQFF,TGTGCCAGCAGAAGTAGCGGGGGAGTCAATGAGCAGTTCTTC
TRBJ2-7,TRBV14,.,.,CASSQDIRQGGSYEQYF,TGTGCCAGCAGCCAAGATATCCGGCAGGGGGGATCCTACGAGCAGTACTTC
TRBJ2-3,TRBV5-1,.,.,CASSTRQATDTQYF,TGCGCCAGCAGCACTAGACAGGCCACAGATACGCAGTATTTT
TRBJ1-1,TRBV9,TRBD1,once,CASSRGQGAMNTEAFF,TGTGCCAGCAGCAGGGGACAGGGGGCGATGAACACTGAAGCTTTCTTT
TRBJ2-7,TRBV15,TRBD2,.,CATSRDPGGEYEQYF,TGTGCCACCAGCAGAGATCCGGGAGGGGAGTACGAGCAGTACTTC
TRBJ2-7,TRBV7-2,TRBD2,.,CASSPGTSGYEQYF,TGTGCCAGCAGCCCTGGGACTAGCGGATACGAGCAGTACTTC
TRBJ1-6,TRBV9,TRBD1,.,CASSPQGVSNSPLHF,TGTGCCAGCAGTCCGCAGGGGGTCTCTAATTCACCCCTCCACTTT
TRBJ2-6,TRBV19,.,.,CAGATSGANVLTF,TGTGCAGGGGCCACCTCTGGGGCCAACGTCCTGACTTTC
TRBJ1-3,TRBV9,.,.,CASRGRGASGNTIYF,TGTGCCAGCAGGGGACGGGGGGCATCGGGAAACACCATATATTTT
TRBJ1-3,TRBV18,TRBD1,.,CASSPGTDSGNTIYF,TGTGCCAGCTCACCAGGGACAGACTCTGGAAACACCATATATTTT
TRBJ2-3,TRBV19,.,.,CASSDPGMTNTQYF,TGTGCCAGTAGTGACCCCGGGATGACTAATACGCAGTATTTT
TRBJ1-1,TRBV7-9,TRBD1,few,CASSPTGVTEAFF,TGTGCCAGCAGCCCGACAGGGGTCACTGAAGCTTTCTTT
TRBJ2-2,TRBV9,TRBD2,.,CASSVVGLATGELFF,TGTGCCAGCAGCGTAGTGGGACTAGCGACCGGGGAGCTGTTTTTT
TRBJ2-3,TRBV6-6,.,.,CASTFGGTPPTDTQYF,TGTGCCAGCACGTTCGGCGGGACTCCTCCCACAGATACGCAGTATTTT
TRBJ2-7,TRBV6-6,.,.,CASSQRQSYEQYF,TGTGCCAGCAGTCAACGACAGTCCTACGAGCAGTACTTC
TRBJ1-4,TRBV7-6,.,.,CASSLAQGGDEKLFF,TGTGCCAGCAGCTTAGCACAGGGAGGGGATGAAAAACTGTTTTTT
TRBJ2-7,TRBV19,TRBD2,once,CASSPGGSGAYEQYF,TGTGCCAGTAGTCCGGGCGGTAGCGGGGCCTACGAGCAGTACTTC
TRBJ1-2,TRBV19,.,.,CASSQTQGSLYGYTF,TGTGCCAGTAGCCAAACCCAGGGGTCTCTGTATGGCTACACCTTC
TRBJ2-2,TRBV27,TRBD2,.,CASSPGLAGLMNTGELFF,TGTGCCAGCAGTCCGGGACTAGCGGGCCTGATGAACACCGGGGAGCTGTTTTTT
TRBJ2-3,TRBV11-1,.,.,CASSAEERMTDTQYF,TGTGCCAGCAGCGCAGAAGAGCGAATGACAGATACGCAGTATTTT
TRBJ2-7,TRBV7-8,.,.,CASSLAADYEQYF,TGTGCCAGCAGCTTAGCGGCGGATTACGAGCAGTACTTC
TRBJ2-6,TRBV4-2,.,.,CASSQDGRSQVETISGANVLTF,TGTGCCAGCAGCCAAGATGGGAGGTCACAAGTGGAAACGATCTCTGGGGCCAACGTCCTGACTTTC
TRBJ1-2,TRBV19,.,.,CASSIGRVTYGYTF,TGTGCCAGTAGTATTGGCAGGGTTACCTATGGCTACACCTTC
TRBJ1-1,TRBV5-6,.,once,CASSFGIGRENTEAFF,TGTGCCAGCAGCTTCGGCATAGGCAGGGAAAACACTGAAGCTTTCTTT
TRBJ2-1,TRBV19,TRBD2,.,CATKRPGLAGGEQFF,TGTGCCACCAAACGACCGGGACTAGCGGGTGGTGAGCAGTTCTTC
TRBJ2-7,TRBV4-1,.,.,CASSQELGPYEQYF,TGCGCCAGCAGCCAAGAATTGGGGCCCTACGAGCAGTACTTC
TRBJ1-4,TRBV6-4,TRBD1,.,CASSAGTGDEKLFF,TGTGCCAGCAGCGCCGGGACAGGGGATGAAAAACTGTTTTTT
TRBJ2-3,TRBV5-1,TRBD2,.,CASSRGLAGNTDTQYF,TGCGCCAGCAGCCGGGGACTAGCGGGAAACACAGATACGCAGTATTTT
TRBJ2-1,TRBV11-1,TRBD2,.,CASSSRGGLAGGHGEQFF,TGTGCCAGCAGCTCTCGGGGAGGACTAGCGGGGGGTCACGGTGAGCAGTTCTTC
TRBJ2-3,TRBV5-1,.,.,CASSLEGHADTQYF,TGCGCCAGCAGCTTGGAGGGGCATGCAGATACGCAGTATTTT
TRBJ2-6,TRBV6-5,TRBD2,.,CASSYGGGAGANVLTF,TGTGCCAGCAGTTACGGTGGGGGGGCTGGGGCCAACGTCCTGACTTTC
TRBJ1-2,TRBV5-1,TRBD1,.,CASSFYGQGTTNYGYTF,TGCGCCAGCAGCTTCTACGGACAGGGGACTACTAACTATGGCTACACCTTC
TRBJ1-5,TRBV2,.,.,CASSPGVGFQPQHF,TGTGCCAGCAGCCCCGGGGTGGGGTTTCAGCCCCAGCATTTT
TRBJ2-3,TRBV2,TRBD2,.,CASSTGGWSDTQYF,TGTGCCAGCAGTACCGGGGGGTGGAGCGATACGCAGTATTTT
TRBJ1-2,TRBV6-1,TRBD1,.,CASRLDRVQDGYTF,TGTGCCAGCAGGCTAGACAGGGTCCAGGATGGCTACACCTTC
TRBJ2-3,TRBV19,.,.,CASSFSGISTDTQYF,TGTGCCAGTAGTTTCTCGGGGATCAGCACAGATACGCAGTATTTT
TRBJ1-5,TRBV19,TRBD1,.,CASSPPGGNLKPQHF,TGTGCCAGTAGCCCCCCAGGGGGCAATTTGAAGCCCCAGCATTTT
TRBJ1-2,TRBV7-9,.,few,CASSFDELANYGYTF,TGTGCCAGCAGCTTCGATGAACTAGCTAACTATGGCTACACCTTC